This TCR beta chain stems from a study of blood T cell repertoires in COVID-19. Across the study: Acute-phase and convalescent COVID-19 samples originated in the United States, Italy and Spain.

Per the authors' pipeline: Amplification from reference gene primers served as the basis for estimated nucleated cell counts. The data were produced by immunoSEQ multiplex PCR, yet TCRdb's version contains in-frame clones alone and is incomplete. The V and J calls and clone size come from that table; D and trimming were worked out from the DNA. The table has 120,000 to 150,000 clones, around 86% seen once. The CDR3 contains 17 residues. V was pared by 1 base and J by 7 bases, with 10 bases of the junction left unmatched. Per germline, CDR1 SGHVS and CDR2 FQNEAQ. The receptor was isolated from a human donor in a cohort sampled during active COVID-19. Material for sequencing was peripheral blood. The rearrangement links TRBV7-8 to TRBJ1-6, with TRBD1 identical over 7 bases. The CDR3 DNA follows: TGTGCCAGCAGCTTAGGAGTAAGGGGGCGTGGCAATTCACCCCTCCACTTT. This encodes CASSLGVRGRGNSPLHF.